This TCR beta chain comes out of a study of blood T cells in healthy people across ages. A remark on this clonotype: Its antigen remains unidentified.

With a J-beta primer mix and a sample-barcoded 5' primer, a second PCR ran about 7 to 12 cycles. MiXCR, applied by TCRdb to the 5' RACE reads, yields one record per CDR3 protein. The profile shows 2 million or so distinct CDR3 sequences, 49% of them singletons. Study-wide points: Getting older went along with TCR beta diversity per million T cells dropping roughly linearly. Unsorted PBMCs blocked a conclusive comparison of naive and antigen-experienced cells.

Each sample yielded at least 6 micrograms of PBMC total RNA. V dropped 6 bases and J dropped 5 bases, with 16 bases sitting between them. Per germline, CDR1 MNHEY and CDR2 SMNVEV (reference sequence). CDR3 size: 15 residues. The chain carries TRBV27 and TRBJ2-2, with D perhaps matching TRBD2 (5 bases). The sequencing input was blood. The clonotype originates from a woman aged 40 to 50 in good health. CDR3: CASRYNSGVTGELFF. Written as DNA, the CDR3 is TGTGCCAGCAGATACAACTCCGGGGTTACCGGGGAGCTGTTTTTT.